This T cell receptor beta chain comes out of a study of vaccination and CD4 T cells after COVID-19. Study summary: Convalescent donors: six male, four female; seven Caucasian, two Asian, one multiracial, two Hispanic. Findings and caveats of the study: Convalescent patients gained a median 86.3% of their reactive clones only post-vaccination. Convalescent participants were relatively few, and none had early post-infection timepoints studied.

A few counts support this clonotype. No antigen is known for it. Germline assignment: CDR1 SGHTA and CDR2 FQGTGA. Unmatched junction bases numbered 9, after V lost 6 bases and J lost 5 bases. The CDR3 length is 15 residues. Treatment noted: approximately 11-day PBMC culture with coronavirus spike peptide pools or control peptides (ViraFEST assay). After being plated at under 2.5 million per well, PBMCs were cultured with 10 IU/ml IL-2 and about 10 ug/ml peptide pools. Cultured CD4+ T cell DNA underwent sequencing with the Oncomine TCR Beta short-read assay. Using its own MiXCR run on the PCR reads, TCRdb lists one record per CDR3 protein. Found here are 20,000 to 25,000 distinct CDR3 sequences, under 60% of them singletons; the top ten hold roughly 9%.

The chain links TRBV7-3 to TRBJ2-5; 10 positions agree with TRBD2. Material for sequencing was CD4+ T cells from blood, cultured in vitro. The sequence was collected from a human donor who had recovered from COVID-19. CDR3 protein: CASRKPGLARETQYF. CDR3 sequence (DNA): TGTGCCAGCAGGAAACCGGGACTAGCGCGGGAGACCCAGTACTTC.